This section outlines one T cell receptor (beta chain) sequence together with its context. The data are from a study of control samples from healthy donors and cancer patients. Data came from immunoSEQ multiplex PCR; TCRdb stores just in-frame clones and leaves some out. Altogether 80,000 or so clones are present, roughly nine tenths being singletons, with the ten largest covering 5.5%. The CDR3 runs 14 residues. The sequenced material came from blood. The clonotype comes from a man in his forties or fifties in good health. The V gene is TRBV21-1, the J gene TRBJ2-7; the D call in the table, TRBD1, was not verified against the DNA. TRBV21-1 is labeled a pseudogene. The DNA for the CDR3 is TGTGCCAGCAGCAAGGACAGGAGCGCCTACGAGCAGTACTTC. It encodes CASSKDRSAYEQYF.